This TCR beta chain was identified during a study of blood T cell repertoires in COVID-19. Participants spanned ages about 18 to 89 years and resided in about two dozen US areas. Cohorts were determined from participant-reported clinical history. Germline values: CDR1 LNHDA, CDR2 SQIVND (reference sequence). The V and J ends lost 7 bases and 2 bases, in that order; junction bases with no gene match: 6. The CDR3 has 15 residues. The assay was immunoSEQ multiplex PCR, and TCRdb's table has in-frame clones only and misses some. The sample has 150,000 to 200,000 clones; 82% are singletons. The source material was PBMCs or T cells enriched from blood (not recorded which). This chain connects TRBV19 to TRBJ1-2, with 11 bases identical to TRBD1. The origin of this receptor is a woman in her fifties or sixties with acute COVID-19. CDR3 region: CASNPGTGGNYGYTF. For the CDR3, the DNA is TGTGCCAGTAACCCCGGGACAGGGGGGAACTATGGCTACACCTTC.